This TCR beta chain was recovered during a study of shared clonotypes between healthy human individuals. Genomic DNA (from each subset) was split evenly across several immunoSEQ plates. The data were produced by immunoSEQ multiplex PCR, yet TCRdb's version contains in-frame clones alone and is incomplete. In the table there are about 2.5 million clones, roughly 90% of which are singletons. This CDR3 has 15 residues. V was clipped by 2 bases and J by 7 bases; unmatched bases: 5. From germline, CDR1 is SGHRS and CDR2 YFSETQ. As regards this clone: At the DNA level, this CDR3 is encoded by other sequences in the same sample as well.

The chain combines TRBV5-1 with TRBJ2-2; TRBD2 matches at 10 bases. Source material: naive CD4+ T cells from PBMCs. As to subset: CD45RA+ positively selected. This receptor was taken from a man between 18 and 35 years old in good health. Some clones in this sample may be carry-over from other donors' samples. The CDR3 reads CASSFLAGAGGELFF. The CDR3 nucleotides are TGCGCCAGCAGCTTCCTAGCGGGGGCAGGCGGGGAGCTGTTTTTT.